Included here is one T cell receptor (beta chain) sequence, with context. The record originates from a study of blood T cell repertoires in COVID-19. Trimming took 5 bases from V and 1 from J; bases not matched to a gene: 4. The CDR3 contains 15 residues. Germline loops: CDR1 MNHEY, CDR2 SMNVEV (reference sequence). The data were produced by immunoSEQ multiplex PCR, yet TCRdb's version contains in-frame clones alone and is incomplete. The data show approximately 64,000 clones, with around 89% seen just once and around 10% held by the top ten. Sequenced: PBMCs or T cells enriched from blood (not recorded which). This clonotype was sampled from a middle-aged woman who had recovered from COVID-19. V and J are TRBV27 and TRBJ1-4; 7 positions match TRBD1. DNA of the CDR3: TGTGCCAGCAGTCCTCGACAGGGAACTAATGAAAAACTGTTTTTT. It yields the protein CASSPRQGTNEKLFF.